This paragraph covers one T cell receptor (beta chain) sequence. TCRdb's table, derived via immunoSEQ multiplex PCR, lists solely in-frame clones and lacks some. Among roughly 250,000 clones, around 85% were seen once, and the ten largest hold 2.5% to 3.5%. Treatment in this sample: around 19 received Ad26.COV2.S at low or high dose, single or two shots; about 5 received placebo; per-sample allocation not given. Samples came from day 63 after the first vaccine or placebo injection. This record comes from a study of Ad26.COV2.S vaccination and SARS-CoV-2 variants. This sample comprised peripheral blood, obtained in a trial of Ad26.COV2.S vaccine versus placebo. The clonotype originates from a person between 18 and 59 years old who received the Ad26.COV2.S COVID-19 vaccine or a placebo.

CDR3 nucleotide sequence: TGCGCCAGCAGCACCCACAGGGGGGGTTCTGACTATGGCTACACCTTC. As protein: CASSTHRGGSDYGYTF. The rearrangement uses TRBV4-1 and TRBJ1-2, with 8 bases lining up with TRBD1. CDR3 length: 16 residues. V was clipped by 5 bases and J by 3 bases; unmatched bases: 11. Germline CDR1 reads MGHRA; CDR2 reads YSYEKL.